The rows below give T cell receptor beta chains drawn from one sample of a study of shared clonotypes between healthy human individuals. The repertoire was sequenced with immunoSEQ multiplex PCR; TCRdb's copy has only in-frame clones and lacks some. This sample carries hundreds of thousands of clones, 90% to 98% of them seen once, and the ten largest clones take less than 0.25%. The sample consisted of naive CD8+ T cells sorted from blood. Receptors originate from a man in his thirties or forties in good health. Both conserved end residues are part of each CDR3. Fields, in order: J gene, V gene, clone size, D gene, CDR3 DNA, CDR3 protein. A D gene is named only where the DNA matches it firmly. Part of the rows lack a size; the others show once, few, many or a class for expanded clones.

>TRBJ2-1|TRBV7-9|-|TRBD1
TGTGCCAGCAGCCGCCCGGGACAGGGGGGGAATGAGCAGTTCTTC
CASSRPGQGGNEQFF
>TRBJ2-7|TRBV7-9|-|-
TGTGCCAGCAGCTTACCGTCCCACGAGCAGTACTTC
CASSLPSHEQYF
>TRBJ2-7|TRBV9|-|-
TGTGCCAGCAGCGCCAACGCGAGGTTTTACGAGCAGTACTTC
CASSANARFYEQYF
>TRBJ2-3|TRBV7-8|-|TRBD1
TGTGCCAGCAGCCTACGACAGGGGGCAATCATGGATACGCAGTATTTT
CASSLRQGAIMDTQYF
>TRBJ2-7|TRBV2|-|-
TGTGCCAGCAGTGACGGCCTGGGGTTGAGCTCCTACGAGCAGTACTTC
CASSDGLGLSSYEQYF
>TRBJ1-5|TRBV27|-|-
TGTGCCAGCAGTTTATCTCCAGGGAGCAATCAGCCCCAGCATTTT
CASSLSPGSNQPQHF
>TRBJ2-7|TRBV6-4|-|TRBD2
TGTGCCAGCAGTGAGGACGGGAGGTACGAGCAGTACTTC
CASSEDGRYEQYF
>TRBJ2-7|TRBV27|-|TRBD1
TGTGCCAGCAGTTTATCATTGACTTCCCGGGACAGCACTTACGAGCAGTACTTC
CASSLSLTSRDSTYEQYF
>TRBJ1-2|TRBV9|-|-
TGTGCCAGCAGCGTAGGGTCGGGGTCTAACTATGGCTACACCTTC
CASSVGSGSNYGYTF
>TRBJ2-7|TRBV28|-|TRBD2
TGTGCCAGCAGTCCATTACCGGCGGGAGCCGACGAGCAGTACTTC
CASSPLPAGADEQYF
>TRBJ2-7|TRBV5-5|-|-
TGTGCCAGCAGTCGAGTGCTACAGACCTACGAGCAGTACTTC
CASSRVLQTYEQYF
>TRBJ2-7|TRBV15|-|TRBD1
TGTGCCACCAGCGGAGTCGACAGGGGCTACGAGCAGTACTTC
CATSGVDRGYEQYF
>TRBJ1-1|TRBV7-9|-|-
TGTGCCAGCAGCTTAGTGGCAGGTGCTGAAGCTTTCTTT
CASSLVAGAEAFF
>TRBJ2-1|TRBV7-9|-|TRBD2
TGTGCCAGCACCCGTAGCGTGGCGGGAGCTTACAATGAGCAGTTCTTC
CASTRSVAGAYNEQFF
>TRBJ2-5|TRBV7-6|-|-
TGTGCCAGCAGCCCTGGCCCCAAAGCGTTACAAGAGACCCAGTACTTC
CASSPGPKALQETQYF
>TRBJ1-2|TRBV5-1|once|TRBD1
TGCGCCAGCAGCCCGCTTGAGGGGGCGGACTATGGCTACACCTTC
CASSPLEGADYGYTF
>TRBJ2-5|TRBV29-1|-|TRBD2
TGCAGCGTTGTCGCTGAGCCTAGCGGGAGCTTTGAGACCCAGTACTTC
CSVVAEPSGSFETQYF
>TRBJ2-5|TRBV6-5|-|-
TGTGCCAGCAGTTCACCCCAGGGACAAGAGACCCAGTACTTC
CASSSPQGQETQYF
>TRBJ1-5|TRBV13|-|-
TGTGCCAGCAGCCATCACGGAAATACCGAACCCCAGCATTTT
CASSHHGNTEPQHF
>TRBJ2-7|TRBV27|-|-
TGTGCCAGCAGTTGGGGGGCTGGGGCCTACGAGCAGTACTTC
CASSWGAGAYEQYF
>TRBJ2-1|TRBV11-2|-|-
TGTGCCAGCAGCCCCGGTTCCGCGGGAAGCTCCTACAATGAGCAGTTCTTC
CASSPGSAGSSYNEQFF
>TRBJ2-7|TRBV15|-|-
TGTGCCACCAGCAGAGATGTTTCAGGGATCGAGCAGTACTTC
CATSRDVSGIEQYF
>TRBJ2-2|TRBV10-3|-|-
TGTGCCATCGAGGCTGCATACACCGGGGAGCTGTTTTTT
CAIEAAYTGELFF
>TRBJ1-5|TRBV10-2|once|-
TGCGCCAGCAGTGAGTGGACAGAGCCAGGGCCCCAGCATTTT
CASSEWTEPGPQHF
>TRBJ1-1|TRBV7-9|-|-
TGTGCCAGCTCAAGGGGGAACACTGAAGCTTTCTTT
CASSRGNTEAFF
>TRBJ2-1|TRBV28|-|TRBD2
TGTGCCAGCAGTTTCGCGACTAGCGGAGGAGTGGGTGAGCAGTTCTTC
CASSFATSGGVGEQFF
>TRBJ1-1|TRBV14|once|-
TGTGCCAGCAGCCAAAGAGAAGAAAATCCCCGCACTGAAGCTTTCTTT
CASSQREENPRTEAFF
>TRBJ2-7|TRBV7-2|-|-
TGTGCCAGCAGCTTAACTTTAGCCTTCCCCTCCTACGAGCAGTACTTC
CASSLTLAFPSYEQYF
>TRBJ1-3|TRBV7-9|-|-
TGTGCCAGCAGAACCGGGGTAGGGTCGGCAAACACCATATATTTT
CASRTGVGSANTIYF
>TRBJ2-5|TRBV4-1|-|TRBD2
TGCGCCAGCATGAAGGTAGCGGGAGGGCCGGGAGAGACCCAGTACTTC
CASMKVAGGPGETQYF
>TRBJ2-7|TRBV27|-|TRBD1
TGTGCCAGCTCCCCGGGACAGGACCTCTACGAGCAGTACTTC
CASSPGQDLYEQYF
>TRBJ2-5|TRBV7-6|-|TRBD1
TGTGCCAGCAGCGATAGGACAGGGGAGACCCAGTACTTC
CASSDRTGETQYF
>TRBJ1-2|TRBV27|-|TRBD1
TGTGCCAGCAGTCCGGGGACAGGGGGCGGAGATGGCTACACCTTC
CASSPGTGGGDGYTF
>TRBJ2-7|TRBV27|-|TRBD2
TGTGCCAGCAAACCCCGGGGTAGCGGGAGGCCCTACGAGCAGTACTTC
CASKPRGSGRPYEQYF
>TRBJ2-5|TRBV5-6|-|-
TGTGCCAGCAGCTTGGATGTAGGTCAACTATGGGACTTC
CASSLDVGQLWDF
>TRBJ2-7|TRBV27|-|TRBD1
TGTGCCAGCGGGACAGGGGTATCCTACGAGCAGTACTTC
CASGTGVSYEQYF
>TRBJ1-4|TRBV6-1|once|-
TGTGCCAGCAGGCAAGACGGAAAACTGTTTTTT
CASRQDGKLFF
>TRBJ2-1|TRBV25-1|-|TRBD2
TGTGCCAGCAGTGAATACGAAGCGGGAGGTGTTGAGCAGTTCTTC
CASSEYEAGGVEQFF
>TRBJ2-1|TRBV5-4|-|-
TGTGCCAGCAGCCCCTCCGGGAACTACAATGAGCAGTTCTTC
CASSPSGNYNEQFF
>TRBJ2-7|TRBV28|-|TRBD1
TGTGCCAGCAGTTCCCGGGACAGGGAGTACGAGCAGTACTTC
CASSSRDREYEQYF
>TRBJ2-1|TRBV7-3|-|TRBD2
TGTGCCAGCAGCTTGCTAGCGGGAGCCCTCAATGAGCAGTTCTTC
CASSLLAGALNEQFF
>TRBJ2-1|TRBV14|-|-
TGTGCCAGCAGTTCTCCCGTGGGGTACAATGAGCAGTTCTTC
CASSSPVGYNEQFF
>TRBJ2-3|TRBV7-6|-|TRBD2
TGTGCCAGCAGCGTGAATTCGGTTAGCGGGTGGAGCACAGATACGCAGTATTTT
CASSVNSVSGWSTDTQYF
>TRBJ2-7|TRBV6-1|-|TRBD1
TGTGCCAGCGCACGACAGGGGGTCTACGAGCAGTACTTC
CASARQGVYEQYF
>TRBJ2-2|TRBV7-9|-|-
TGTGCCAACACCAGGGACGTGAACACCGGGGAGCTGTTTTTT
CANTRDVNTGELFF
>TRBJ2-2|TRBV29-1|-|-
TGCAGCGTCGACACCGGGGAGCTGTTTTTT
CSVDTGELFF
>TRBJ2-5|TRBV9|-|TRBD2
TGTGCCAGCAGCGCTAGCGGGAGGGCGGGATGGGAGACCCAGTACTTC
CASSASGRAGWETQYF
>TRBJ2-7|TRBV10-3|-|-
TGTGCCATCAGTGAGTCGTCGGGACGAGCCTACGAGCAGTACTTC
CAISESSGRAYEQYF
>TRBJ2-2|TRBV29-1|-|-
TGCAGCGTTCCTAGCGTAACCGGGGAGCTGTTTTTT
CSVPSVTGELFF
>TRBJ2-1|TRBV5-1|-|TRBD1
TGCGCCAGCAGCTTGTTCGGGTCACGGGACAGGGACCATGAGCAGTTCTTC
CASSLFGSRDRDHEQFF
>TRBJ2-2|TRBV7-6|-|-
TGTGCCAGCAGCTTAGGGGAAACCGGGGAGCTGTTTTTT
CASSLGETGELFF
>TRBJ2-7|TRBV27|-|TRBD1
TGTGCCAGCAGTTGGACAGGGAGGAGGTACGAGCAGTACTTC
CASSWTGRRYEQYF
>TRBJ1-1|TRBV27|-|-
TGTGCCAGCAGTTTATCAATTACAGCATACACTGAAGCTTTCTTT
CASSLSITAYTEAFF